This T cell receptor beta chain was sequenced in a study of cytomegalovirus exposure and HLA in healthy donors. As for the study in general: Per a later analysis, the approximately 690 first-cohort and 120 validation repertoires shared one platform.

A note on this clone: Its specificity is not known.

The study's findings and limits: The study put some 150 TCR beta chains on its list as cytomegalovirus-associated. Rare TCR sequences predominated, though certain public TCRs were found in many donors. Three chains linked to CMV were shown in vitro to be specific for CMV antigens.

Trimming took off 2 bases at V and 1 base at J, with 15 bases between the two ends. CDR1 is SNHLY, CDR2 FYNNEI, per germline. This CDR3 region has 17 residues. TCRdb's copy holds only in-frame clones and misses some; the assay was immunoSEQ multiplex PCR. This table holds roughly 120,000 clones, roughly 86% found once. The sequencing sample was made of PBMCs. The TCR sequence derives from a woman younger than 35 in good health and CMV-seronegative. The chain combines TRBV2 with TRBJ2-1; a weak D match, TRBD2 (5 bases). The CDR3 bases are TGTGCCAGCAGTGAAAACGGCGGGCGGAATTCCTACAATGAGCAGTTCTTC. This encodes CASSENGGRNSYNEQFF.